Below are 15 T cell receptor beta chains sequenced from a single sample in a study of blood T cell repertoires in COVID-19 (dated by TCRdb to 2018 to 2020). The method behind the library was the immunoSEQ multiplex PCR assay. TCRdb's version of the immuneACCESS table is confined to in-frame rearrangements and falls short of the full clone set. An unresolved V gene accounts for under half of the shortfall where checked; the remainder is of unknown origin. In this sample the table shows around 250,000 clones, over 75% of which occur a single time. The top ten clones comprise roughly 1.9% of the sample. The specimen sequenced was peripheral blood. The source is a man under 40 who had recovered from COVID-19.

The chain joins TRBV13 to TRBJ2-1, with 8 bases matching TRBD1. The CDR3 runs 14 residues. CDR1 is PRHDT and CDR2 is FYEKMQ in the germline V gene (reference sequence). The V segment lost 6 bases and the J segment 8 bases; nucleotides outside the gene matches: 9. Written as DNA, the CDR3 is TGTGCCAGCAGTTCCACGGACAGGGCGGATGAGCAGTTCTTC. Translated, it gives CASSSTDRADEQFF. Supplemented by reference TRBV13 and TRBJ2-1, the full variable domain reads AAGVIQSPRHLIKEKRETATLKCYPIPRHDTVYWYQQGPGQDPQFLISFYEKMQSDKGSIPDRFSAQQFSDYHSELNMSSLELGDSALYFCASSSTDRADEQFFGPGTRLTVL.

The J gene is TRBJ2-5, the V gene TRBV4-1; a possible D gene is TRBD2 (6 bases). The CDR3 runs to 15 residues. V lost 1 base to trimming and J lost 5 bases, with 14 bases between them. Germline loops: CDR1 MGHRA, CDR2 YSYEKL. CDR3 amino acids: CASSQVGGLSETQYF. The CDR3 DNA follows: TGCGCCAGCAGCCAAGTGGGGGGTTTAAGTGAGACCCAGTACTTC.

The chain has TRBV5-6 and TRBJ2-7; no reliable D call. Trimming left V 2 bases short and J 6 bases short, with 6 bases between. The CDR3 sequence is 11 residues long. Looked up from germline, CDR1 is SGHDT and CDR2 is YYEEEE. The CDR3 region is CASSFMSEQYF. The DNA for the CDR3 is TGTGCCAGCAGCTTTATGAGCGAGCAGTACTTC.

The J gene is TRBJ1-4, the V gene TRBV7-9; D call uncertain. The CDR3 loop spans 16 amino acids. V was cut by 0 bases and J by 11 bases, with 19 bases left in between. CDR1 and CDR2 (germline): SEHNR, FQNEAQ (reference sequence). The DNA of the CDR3 is TGTGCCAGCAGCTTAGCAGAGAACTTCAACTATGGGAAACTGTTTTTT. Translated: CASSLAENFNYGKLFF.

This sequence joins TRBV28 and TRBJ2-7; weak D call: TRBD2 (6 bases). CDR1 is MDHEN, CDR2 SYDVKM, per germline. The CDR3 has 13 amino acids. V was trimmed by 1 base and J by 9 bases, leaving 13 bases between them. As DNA, the CDR3 is TGTGCCAGCAGTTTATCTGTCGGGGGAGGGCAGTACTTC. Translating gives CASSLSVGGGQYF.

The J gene is TRBJ1-2, the V gene TRBV28; D gene uncertain. CDR3 length: 14 residues. V dropped 2 bases and J dropped 4 bases, with 11 bases sitting between them. Germline V gene sequence: CDR1 MDHEN, CDR2 SYDVKM. CDR3 sequence (DNA): TGTGCCAGCAGTTTACGTGTAACGGGCTATGGCTACACCTTC. Protein product: CASSLRVTGYGYTF.

The rearrangement uses TRBV6-5 and TRBJ1-4; TRBD1 matches at 7 bases. This CDR3 comprises 15 residues. Germline CDR1 is MNHEY and CDR2 is SVGAGI. The V gene end was trimmed by 5 bases and the J gene end by 4 bases; junction bases not matched to a gene: 7. CDR3 loop: CASSPRDSLNEKLFF. In DNA form, the CDR3 reads TGTGCCAGCAGTCCGAGGGACAGCCTTAATGAAAAACTGTTTTTT.

The V and J genes are TRBV27 and TRBJ1-5, with D hard to call. Germline CDR1 and CDR2: MNHEY and SMNVEV (reference sequence). With 7 bases removed from V and 5 bases from J, the gap between germline ends came to 15 bases. The CDR3 consists of 14 residues. CDR3 in amino acids: CASTKSRGDQPQHF. The CDR3 DNA reads as TGTGCCAGCACCAAAAGCAGAGGCGATCAGCCCCAGCATTTT.

The V and J genes are TRBV29-1 and TRBJ2-1, with a weak D call TRBD2 (6 bases). The CDR3 is 13 amino acids. Germline V CDR1 and CDR2: SQVTM, ANQGSEA. V was shortened by 5 bases and J by 7 bases, with 15 bases between the two germline ends. The DNA of the CDR3 is TGCAGCGTTTCCAGGGTAAGCGGGAATGAGCAGTTCTTC. Protein sequence: CSVSRVSGNEQFF.

This clone was seen only once. The chain has TRBV9 and TRBJ2-3; TRBD2 matches 7 bases. This CDR3 contains 16 residues. Unmatched junction bases numbered 7, after V lost 3 bases and J lost 0 bases. Looked up from germline, CDR1 is SGDLS and CDR2 is YYNGEE. The CDR3 nucleotides read TGTGCCAGCAGCGCCAGTCCGGGGGGAAGCACAGATACGCAGTATTTT. It specifies CASSASPGGSTDTQYF.

This clone was counted between two and nine times. This chain links TRBV7-9 with TRBJ1-1, with no clear D. The germline V and J ends were trimmed by 7 bases and 5 bases, with 17 bases remaining between them. This CDR3 has 14 residues. The germline V gene has CDR1 SEHNR and CDR2 FQNEAQ (reference sequence). The chain's CDR3 is CASILGLDGTEAFF. DNA for the CDR3: TGTGCCAGCATCCTCGGACTAGACGGGACTGAAGCTTTCTTT.

This chain joins TRBV7-2 and TRBJ2-5; TRBD1 aligns across 8 bases. The CDR3 has 15 residues. Germline V gives CDR1 SGHTA, CDR2 FQGNSA. V was pared by 5 bases and J by 2 bases, with 7 bases of the junction left unmatched. The CDR3 nucleotides are TGTGCCAGCAGCGGCTTGGACAGGGAACAAGAGACCCAGTACTTC. This sequence encodes CASSGLDREQETQYF.

The chain joins TRBV27 to TRBJ1-5; D is unclear. The CDR3 extends over 16 amino acids. The V and J ends lost 4 bases and 0 bases respectively, with 13 bases between them. The V gene's germline CDR1 is MNHEY and CDR2 SMNVEV (reference sequence). CDR3 region: CASSSLAGSSNQPQHF. CDR3 bases: TGTGCCAGCAGTTCCCTCGCCGGGAGTAGCAATCAGCCCCAGCATTTT.

V is TRBV5-1 and J is TRBJ1-4; D call uncertain. The CDR3 has 16 amino acids. Germline V gene lookup returns CDR1 SGHRS and CDR2 YFSETQ. V lost 7 bases and J 1 base, leaving 17 bases between the germline ends. CDR3 region: CASSPGGGLTNEKLFF. The CDR3 nucleotides read TGCGCCAGCTCCCCGGGAGGTGGCTTAACTAATGAAAAACTGTTTTTT.

The rearrangement uses TRBV5-1 and TRBJ2-3; 12 bases map to TRBD2. J lost 3 bases, V lost 4 bases, and 6 bases had no gene match. Germline lookup yields CDR1 SGHRS and CDR2 YFSETQ. The CDR3 has 16 residues. CDR3 DNA sequence: TGCGCCAGCAGCCTACGGACTAGCGGGGTGACAGATACGCAGTATTTT. It codes for CASSLRTSGVTDTQYF.